The source of this T cell receptor (beta chain) is a study of CD8 T cells in ankylosing spondylitis listed by TCRdb under 2017. The study in broad terms: The study profiled T cell receptor beta repertoires in healthy donors and ankylosing spondylitis patients to find disease-linked TCR variants. The whole study cohort included some 100 healthy donors and 25 ankylosing spondylitis patients. Samples of peripheral blood were taken, and for ankylosing spondylitis patients, synovial fluid was collected as well. Summary of the overall study and its limitations: A TCR beta motif made up of several highly homologous amino acid variants appeared to be characteristic of blood from ankylosing spondylitis patients. A CD8+ phenotype was shown by the disease-linked clones, which were found at relatively low frequencies in peripheral blood. Some of the motif variants had been reported before in the synovial fluid and blood of reactive arthritis patients, a finding that suggests common disease-initiation mechanisms. The disease-linked clones were reported as significantly enriched in matched synovial fluid samples from ankylosing spondylitis patients.

In its sample, this clonotype was seen a few times. The clone's antigen remains unknown. No per-base quality is available; no much larger clone lies one base away. Sequencing instrument: Illumina HiSeq 2500. Quantitative 5'-RACE with molecular barcodes was the method used to prepare the TCR beta libraries. From the authors' description of their analysis: A new computational method, built on a probabilistic model of VDJ rearrangement, was used to identify disease-linked TCR variants. Clones were called with MiXCR by TCRdb after fastp trimmed the public reads at Q25, and only in-frame beta chains were retained. Rows merge per CDR3 protein into single entries with the most common DNA and genes. The V and J calls were not made by the authors but by TCRdb's processing. This sample has 700,000 to 1,000,000 distinct CDR3 sequences in its table, and 12% of those were observed once. Jointly, the top ten make up about 0.5% of the sample.

The CDR1 and CDR2 encoded by the germline V gene (reference sequence) are DFQATT and SNEGSKA. From cysteine to phenylalanine, the CDR3 is 12 amino acids long. Just the 36-base CDR3 DNA is kept, in frame starting at base 1. The germline ends are 9 bases apart after V is trimmed by 3 bases and J by 4 bases. Sequenced material: blood, either unsorted or a sorted T cell fraction (not recorded which). The V gene is TRBV20-1 and the J gene is TRBJ1-2; no D gene call is confident. The TCR originated in a male donor with ankylosing spondylitis. In nucleotide form, the sequence is TGCAGTGCTAGCCTCAGTTTCTATGGCTACACCTTC. Its coded protein is CSASLSFYGYTF.